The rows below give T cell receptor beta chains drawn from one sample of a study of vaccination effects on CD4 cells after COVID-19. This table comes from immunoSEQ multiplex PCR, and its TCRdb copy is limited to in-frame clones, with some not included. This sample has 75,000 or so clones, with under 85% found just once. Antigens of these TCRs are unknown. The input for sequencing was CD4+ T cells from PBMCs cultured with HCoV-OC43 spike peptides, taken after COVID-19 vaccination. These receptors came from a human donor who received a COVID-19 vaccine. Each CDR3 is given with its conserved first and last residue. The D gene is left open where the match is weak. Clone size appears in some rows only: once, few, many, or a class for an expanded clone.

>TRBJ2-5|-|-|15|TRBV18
TGTGCCAGCTCACCAACAGCGTCATCACAGGAGACCCAGTACTTC
CASSPTASSQETQYF
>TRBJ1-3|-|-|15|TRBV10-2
TGCGCCAGCACCTTGACAGGATCCTCTGGAAACACCATATATTTT
CASTLTGSSGNTIYF
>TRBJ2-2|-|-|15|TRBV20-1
TGCAGTGCTAGTCGCCAGGATCCGAACACCGGGGAGCTGTTTTTT
CSASRQDPNTGELFF
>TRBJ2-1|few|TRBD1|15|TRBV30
TGTGCCTGGGAAACCGGGACAGGGGGCTGGAATGAGCAGTTCTTC
CAWETGTGGWNEQFF
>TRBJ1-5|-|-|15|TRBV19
TGTGCCAGTAGTATATTAGGATCGGGCAATCAGCCCCAGCATTTT
CASSILGSGNQPQHF
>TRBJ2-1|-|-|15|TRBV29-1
TGCAGCTCACCCCGCCGGGACGGAGAAGACAATGAGCAGTTCTTC
CSSPRRDGEDNEQFF
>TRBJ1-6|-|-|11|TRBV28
TGTGCCAGCAGTCAAAATTCACCCCTCCACTTT
CASSQNSPLHF
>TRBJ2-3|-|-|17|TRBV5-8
TGTGCCAGCCCCACGGGGATTTGGGGGAGGAACACAGATACGCAGTATTTT
CASPTGIWGRNTDTQYF
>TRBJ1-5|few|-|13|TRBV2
TGTGCCAGCAATGGGGAGGGGAATCAGCCCCAGCATTTT
CASNGEGNQPQHF
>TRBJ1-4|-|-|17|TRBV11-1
TGTGCCAGCAGCTTAGCACCCTTTAGGGCAACTAATGAAAAACTGTTTTTT
CASSLAPFRATNEKLFF
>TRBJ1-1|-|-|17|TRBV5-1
TGCGCCAGCAGCTTGGTAGGCAGGTCGTCAGGGAACACTGAAGCTTTCTTT
CASSLVGRSSGNTEAFF
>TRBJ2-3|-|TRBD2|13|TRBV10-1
TGCGCCAGCGCTACTAGCGACACAGATACGCAGTATTTT
CASATSDTDTQYF
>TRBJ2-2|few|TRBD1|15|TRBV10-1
TGCGCCAGCAGTAGGACAGGGGCTAACACCGGGGAGCTGTTTTTT
CASSRTGANTGELFF
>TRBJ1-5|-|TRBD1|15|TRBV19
TGTGCCAGTAGTAGACAGGGGCTCGGCAATCAGCCCCAGCATTTT
CASSRQGLGNQPQHF
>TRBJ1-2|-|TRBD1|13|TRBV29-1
TGCAGCGTTGAAGGGACAGGGACAAATGGCTACACCTTC
CSVEGTGTNGYTF
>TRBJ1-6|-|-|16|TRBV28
TGTGCCAGCAGTTCCCCCTCGGAGGCGTTTAATTCACCCCTCCACTTT
CASSSPSEAFNSPLHF
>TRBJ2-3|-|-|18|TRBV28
TGTGCCAGCAGCCCAACCGTAGCGGGGGACAGGCTCTCCCGGGCGCAGTATTTT
CASSPTVAGDRLSRAQYF
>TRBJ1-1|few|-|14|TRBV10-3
TGTGCCATTTCTTGGACCGCTATGAACACTGAAGCTTTCTTT
CAISWTAMNTEAFF
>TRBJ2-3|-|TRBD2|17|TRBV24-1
TGTGCCACCAGTGATACTAAAGCGGGGGGGCCTCCAGATACGCAGTATTTT
CATSDTKAGGPPDTQYF
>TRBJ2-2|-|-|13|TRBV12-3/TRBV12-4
TGTGCCAGCAGTTCTCAGCTGACCGGGGAGCTGTTTTTT
CASSSQLTGELFF
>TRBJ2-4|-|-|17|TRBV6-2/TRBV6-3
TGTGCCAGCAGCCAATGGCCGGGGGCTGGAAGCCGAAACATTCAGTACTTC
CASSQWPGAGSRNIQYF
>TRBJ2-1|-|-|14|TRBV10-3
TGTGCCATCAGTGATATCGGCTCCTACAATGAGCAGTTCTTC
CAISDIGSYNEQFF
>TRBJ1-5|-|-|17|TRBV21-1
TGTGCCAGCAGCATTGCTACGACAGGGGCCACTAATCAGCCCCAGCATTTT
CASSIATTGATNQPQHF
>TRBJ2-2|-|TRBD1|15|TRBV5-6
TGTGCCAGCAGCACGACAGGGGGGGACACCGGGGAGCTGTTTTTT
CASSTTGGDTGELFF
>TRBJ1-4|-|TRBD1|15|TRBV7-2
TGTGCCAGCAGCCCCCGACAGGGGCTCCGGGAAAAACTGTTTTTT
CASSPRQGLREKLFF
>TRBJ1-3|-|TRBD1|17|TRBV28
TGTGCCAGCAGTTCCGGGGCGGGGACAGTTACTGGAAACACCATATATTTT
CASSSGAGTVTGNTIYF
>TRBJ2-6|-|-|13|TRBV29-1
TGCAGCGTTGCCGGCTCTGGGGCCAACGTCCTGACTTTC
CSVAGSGANVLTF
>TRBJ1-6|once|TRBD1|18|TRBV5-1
TGCGCCAGCAGCTTGGGACAGGGGACTTACTATTTTCGGGAACCCCTCCACTTT
CASSLGQGTYYFREPLHF